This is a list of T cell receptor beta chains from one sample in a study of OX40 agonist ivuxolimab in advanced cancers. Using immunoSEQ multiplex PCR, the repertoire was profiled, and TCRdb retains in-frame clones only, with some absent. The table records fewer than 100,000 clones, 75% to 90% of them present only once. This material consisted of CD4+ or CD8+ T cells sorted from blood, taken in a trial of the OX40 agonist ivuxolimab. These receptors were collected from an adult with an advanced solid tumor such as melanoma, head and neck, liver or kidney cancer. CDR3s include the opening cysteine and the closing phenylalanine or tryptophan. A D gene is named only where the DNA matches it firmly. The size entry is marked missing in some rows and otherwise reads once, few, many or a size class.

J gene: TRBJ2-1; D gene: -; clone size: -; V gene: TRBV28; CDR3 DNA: TGTGCCAGCAGTACCCCTGGGACCTACAATGAGCAGTTCTTC; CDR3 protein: CASSTPGTYNEQFF
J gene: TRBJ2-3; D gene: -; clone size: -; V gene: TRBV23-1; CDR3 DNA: TGCGCCAGCAGTCAATCCCTCTCCGCGCGGGAAAGCACAGATACGCAGTATTTT; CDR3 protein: CASSQSLSARESTDTQYF
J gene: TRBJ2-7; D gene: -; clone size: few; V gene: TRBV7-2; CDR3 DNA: TGTGCCAGCAGCTCGGACCCCCAGCGGCACTACGAGCAGTACTTC; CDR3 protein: CASSSDPQRHYEQYF
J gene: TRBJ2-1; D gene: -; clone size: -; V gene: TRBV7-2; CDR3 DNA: TGTGCCAGCAGCTCATTGGGGGAGGCTAGCCAAATCTTC; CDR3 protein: CASSSLGEASQIF
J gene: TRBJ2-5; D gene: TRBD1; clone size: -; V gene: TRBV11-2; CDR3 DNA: TGTGCCAGCAGCTCACCGGGACAGGGGGTAGAGACCCAGTACTTC; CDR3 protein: CASSSPGQGVETQYF
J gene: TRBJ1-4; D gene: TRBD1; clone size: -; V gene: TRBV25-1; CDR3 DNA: TGTGCCAGCAGTGGATCCGGGACAGGGAATGAAAAACTGTTTTTT; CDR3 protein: CASSGSGTGNEKLFF
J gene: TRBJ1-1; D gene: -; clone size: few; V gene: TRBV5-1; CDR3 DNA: TGCGCCAGCAGCTTGGAGTGGGGACGCGAAGCTTTCTTT; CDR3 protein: CASSLEWGREAFF
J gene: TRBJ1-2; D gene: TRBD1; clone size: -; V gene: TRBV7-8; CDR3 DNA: TGTGCCAGCAGCTTAGTAGTTGCGACAGGGGTAACGTATGGCTACACCTTC; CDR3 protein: CASSLVVATGVTYGYTF
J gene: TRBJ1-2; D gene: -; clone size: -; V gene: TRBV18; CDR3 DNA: TGTGCCAGCTCCTCCGGGACGGCCACGGGCTACACCTTC; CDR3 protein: CASSSGTATGYTF
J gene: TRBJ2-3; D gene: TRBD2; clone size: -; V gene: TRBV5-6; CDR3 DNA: TGTGCCAGCAGTTCCGGGACTAGCGGGAGATGGACAGATACGCAGTATTTT; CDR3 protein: CASSSGTSGRWTDTQYF
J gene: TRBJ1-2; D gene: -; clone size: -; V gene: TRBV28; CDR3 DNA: TGTGCCAGCAGCCTCGGAACGAATGGCTACACCTTC; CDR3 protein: CASSLGTNGYTF
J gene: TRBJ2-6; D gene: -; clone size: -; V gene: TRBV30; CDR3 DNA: TGTGCCTGCCCGTTGGGCTCTGGGGCCAACGTCCTGACTTTC; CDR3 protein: CACPLGSGANVLTF
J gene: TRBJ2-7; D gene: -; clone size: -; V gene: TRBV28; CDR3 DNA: TGTGCCAGCAGTTTTTTACGGCTTCCTGAGCAGTACTTC; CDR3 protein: CASSFLRLPEQYF
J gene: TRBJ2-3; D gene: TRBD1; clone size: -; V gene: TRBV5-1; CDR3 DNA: TGCGCCAGCAGTGATGACAGGGGAGAAGATACGCAGTATTTT; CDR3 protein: CASSDDRGEDTQYF
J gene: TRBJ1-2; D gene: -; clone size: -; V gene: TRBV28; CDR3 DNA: TGTGCCAGCAGTTCTACAGGGTTCTTGGCCTATGGCTACACCTTC; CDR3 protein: CASSSTGFLAYGYTF
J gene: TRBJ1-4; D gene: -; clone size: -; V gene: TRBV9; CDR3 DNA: TGTGCCAGCAGCGTAACCGGGTCCGGGTGGGCTAATGAAAAACTGTTTTTT; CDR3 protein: CASSVTGSGWANEKLFF
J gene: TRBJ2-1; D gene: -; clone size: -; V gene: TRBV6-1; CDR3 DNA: TGTGCCAGCAGTGAAGCGGGCCAGGAATTCTATGAGCAGTTCTTC; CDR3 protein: CASSEAGQEFYEQFF
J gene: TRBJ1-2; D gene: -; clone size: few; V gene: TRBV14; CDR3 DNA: TGTGCCAGCAGCGCTCGGTTGCGCCATGGCTACACCTTC; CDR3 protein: CASSARLRHGYTF
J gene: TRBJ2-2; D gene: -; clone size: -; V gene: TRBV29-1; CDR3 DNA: TGCAGCGCTAGCGGGGAGCTGTTTTTT; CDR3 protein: CSASGELFF
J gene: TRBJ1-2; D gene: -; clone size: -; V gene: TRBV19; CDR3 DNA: TGTGCCAGTAGTATAGGAAGTTCGGGTTTCTATGGCTACACCTTC; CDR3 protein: CASSIGSSGFYGYTF
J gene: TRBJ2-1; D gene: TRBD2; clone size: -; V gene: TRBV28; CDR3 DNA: TGTGCCAGCAGAACCTTGGCGGGAGTGAGGGGAAATGAGCAGTTCTTC; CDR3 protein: CASRTLAGVRGNEQFF
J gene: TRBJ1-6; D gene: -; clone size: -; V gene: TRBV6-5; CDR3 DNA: TGTGCCAGCAGTTACCGCGTCGGGGTTAAGAATTCACCCCTCCACTTT; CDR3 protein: CASSYRVGVKNSPLHF
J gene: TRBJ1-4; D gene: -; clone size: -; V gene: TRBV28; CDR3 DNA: TGTGCCAGCAGTTTATCGGCCTTCTCCGGTCCACCTAATGAAAAACTGTTTTTT; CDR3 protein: CASSLSAFSGPPNEKLFF
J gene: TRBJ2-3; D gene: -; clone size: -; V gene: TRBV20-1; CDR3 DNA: TGCAGTGCTAGACAAGGGTGGGCGGGTAATTTT; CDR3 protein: CSARQGWAGNF
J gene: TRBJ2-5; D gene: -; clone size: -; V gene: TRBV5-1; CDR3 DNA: TGCGCCAGCAGCGGCGGACCGGGACAAGAGACCCAGTACTTC; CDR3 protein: CASSGGPGQETQYF
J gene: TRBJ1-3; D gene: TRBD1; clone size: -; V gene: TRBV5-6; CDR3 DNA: TGTGCCAGCAGCTTTCAGGGGGTGAAAGCAAACACCATATATTTT; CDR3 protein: CASSFQGVKANTIYF
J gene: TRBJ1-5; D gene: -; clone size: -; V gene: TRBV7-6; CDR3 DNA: TGTGCCAGCAGCTCGGGGGCTCGGAATCAGCCCCAGCATTTT; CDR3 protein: CASSSGARNQPQHF
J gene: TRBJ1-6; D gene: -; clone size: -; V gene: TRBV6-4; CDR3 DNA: TGTGCCAGCAGTGAAAGCGGGGGGGGAGGATCACCCCTCCACTTT; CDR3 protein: CASSESGGGGSPLHF
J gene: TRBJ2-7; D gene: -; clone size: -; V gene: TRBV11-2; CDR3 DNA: TGTGCCAGCAGCGACCTGAGAGTAGGCGAGCAGTACTTC; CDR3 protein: CASSDLRVGEQYF
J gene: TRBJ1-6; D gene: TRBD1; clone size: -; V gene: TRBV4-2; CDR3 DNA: TGTGCCAGCAGCCAAGATTCCTATATCGGGACAGGCTTTAGCTCCTATAATTCACCCCTCCACTTT; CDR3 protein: CASSQDSYIGTGFSSYNSPLHF
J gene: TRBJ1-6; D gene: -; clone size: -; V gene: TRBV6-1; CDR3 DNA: TGTGCCAGCAGTAAAGGACAGATCAGCTCCTATAATTCACCCCTCCACTTT; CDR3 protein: CASSKGQISSYNSPLHF
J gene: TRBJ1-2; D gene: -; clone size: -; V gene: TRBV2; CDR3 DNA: TGTGCCAGCAATCACAGAACTAACTATGGCTACACCTTC; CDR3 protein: CASNHRTNYGYTF
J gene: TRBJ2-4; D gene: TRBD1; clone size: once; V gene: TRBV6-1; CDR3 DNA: TGTGCCAGCTCCGGGACAGCTAAAAACATTCAGTACTTC; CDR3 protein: CASSGTAKNIQYF
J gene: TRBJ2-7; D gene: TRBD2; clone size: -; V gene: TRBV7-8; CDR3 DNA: TGTGCCAGCAGCTTCTCCTTAGCGGGGCCCGTTTCCTACGAGCAGTACTTC; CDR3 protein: CASSFSLAGPVSYEQYF
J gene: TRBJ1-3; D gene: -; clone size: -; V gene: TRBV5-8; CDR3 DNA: TGTGCCAGCAGCTTGCGGTGGGGCGGAAACACCATATATTTT; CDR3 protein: CASSLRWGGNTIYF
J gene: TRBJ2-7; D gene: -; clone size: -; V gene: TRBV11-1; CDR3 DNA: TGTGCCAGCAGCGGCCGGGACGGCCTTGGGGTGTACGAGCAGTACTTC; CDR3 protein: CASSGRDGLGVYEQYF
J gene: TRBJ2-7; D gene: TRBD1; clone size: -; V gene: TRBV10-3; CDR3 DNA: TGTGCCATCAGTGATCCAGGACAGGGAAGGGACGAGCAGTACTTC; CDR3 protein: CAISDPGQGRDEQYF
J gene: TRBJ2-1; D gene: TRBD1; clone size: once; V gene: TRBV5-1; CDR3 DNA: TGCGCCAGCAGCTCCGGACAGGGTACCTACAATGAGCAGTTCTTC; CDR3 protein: CASSSGQGTYNEQFF
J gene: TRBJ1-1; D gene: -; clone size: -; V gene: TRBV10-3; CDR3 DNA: TGTGCCATCAGTGAGTCGAGTTCCATGAACACTGAAGCTTTCTTT; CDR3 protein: CAISESSSMNTEAFF
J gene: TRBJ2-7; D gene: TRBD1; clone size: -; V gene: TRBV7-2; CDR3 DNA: TGTGCCAGCAGCTTAGGGGGGCAGGGGGCTTACGAGCAGTACTTC; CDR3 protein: CASSLGGQGAYEQYF
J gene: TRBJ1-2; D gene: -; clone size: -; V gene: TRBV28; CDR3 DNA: TGTGCCAGCAGTTCCGGGACCCTCTATGGCTACACCTTC; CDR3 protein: CASSSGTLYGYTF
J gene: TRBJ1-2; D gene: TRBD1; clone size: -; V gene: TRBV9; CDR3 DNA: TGTGCCAGCAGCGTACAGGGGGGCAACTATGGCTACACCTTC; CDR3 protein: CASSVQGGNYGYTF
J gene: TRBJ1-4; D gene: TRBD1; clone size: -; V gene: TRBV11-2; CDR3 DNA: TGTGCCAGCAGCTCTAGTACCATGAAGGGGGCGGGGGAAAAACTGTTTTTT; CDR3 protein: CASSSSTMKGAGEKLFF
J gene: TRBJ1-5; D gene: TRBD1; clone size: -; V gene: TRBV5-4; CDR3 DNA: TGTGCCAGCAGCTTGGACAGGGGGCGGGAACAGCCCCAGCATTTT; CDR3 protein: CASSLDRGREQPQHF
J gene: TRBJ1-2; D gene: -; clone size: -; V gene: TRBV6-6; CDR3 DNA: TGTGCCAGCAGTTACTCGGGGGGCGGCTACACCTTC; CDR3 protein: CASSYSGGGYTF
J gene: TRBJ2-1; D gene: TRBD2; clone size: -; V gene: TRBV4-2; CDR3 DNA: TGTGCCAGCAGCCAAGTAGGCGGGGGGGCCTCTTTGCAGTTCTTC; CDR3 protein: CASSQVGGGASLQFF
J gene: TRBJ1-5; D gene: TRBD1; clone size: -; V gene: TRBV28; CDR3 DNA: TGTGCCAGCAGTTCGGGGGGCGAAGACAGGGGTCAGCCCCAGCATTTT; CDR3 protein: CASSSGGEDRGQPQHF
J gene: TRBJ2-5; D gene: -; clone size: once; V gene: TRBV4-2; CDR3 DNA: TGTGCCAGCAGCCAGCGCGGTCATACCTTCGAAGAGACCCAGTACTTC; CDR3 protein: CASSQRGHTFEETQYF
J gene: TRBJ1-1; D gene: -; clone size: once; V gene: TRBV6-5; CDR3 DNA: TGTGCCAGCAGTTACTCGCGCAGGGACACTGAAGCTTTCTTT; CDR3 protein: CASSYSRRDTEAFF
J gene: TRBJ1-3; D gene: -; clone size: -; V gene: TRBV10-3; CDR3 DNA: TGTGCCATCAGTGATGTGCTCTCTGGAAACACCATATATTTT; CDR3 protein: CAISDVLSGNTIYF
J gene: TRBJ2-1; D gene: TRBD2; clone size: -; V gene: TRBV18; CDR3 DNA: TGTGCCAGCTCACCACTAGCGGGGGTCTACAATGAGCAGTTCTTC; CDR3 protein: CASSPLAGVYNEQFF
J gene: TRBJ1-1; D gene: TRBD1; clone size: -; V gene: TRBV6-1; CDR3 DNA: TGTGCCAGCAGTGAACGCTCCTGGGACAGTGAAGCTTTCTTT; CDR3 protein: CASSERSWDSEAFF
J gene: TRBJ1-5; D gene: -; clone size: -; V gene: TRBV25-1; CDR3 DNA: TGTGCCAGCAGTGAATTTGGGGGCGGCGGTCAGCCCCAGCATTTT; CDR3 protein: CASSEFGGGGQPQHF
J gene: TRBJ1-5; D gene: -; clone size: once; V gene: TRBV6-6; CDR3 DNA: TGTGCCAGCACCACGCGGACGATCCTCCTCGATCAGCCCCAGCATTTT; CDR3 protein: CASTTRTILLDQPQHF
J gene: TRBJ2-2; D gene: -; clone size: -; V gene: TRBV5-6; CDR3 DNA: TGTGCCAGCAGCTGGAGCGGTCAGGGGCCGAACACCGGGGAGCTGTTTTTT; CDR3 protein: CASSWSGQGPNTGELFF
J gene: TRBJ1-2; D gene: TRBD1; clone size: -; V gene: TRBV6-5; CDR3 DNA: TGTGCCAGCAAGAAGGACAGGATCTATGGCTACACCTTC; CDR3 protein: CASKKDRIYGYTF